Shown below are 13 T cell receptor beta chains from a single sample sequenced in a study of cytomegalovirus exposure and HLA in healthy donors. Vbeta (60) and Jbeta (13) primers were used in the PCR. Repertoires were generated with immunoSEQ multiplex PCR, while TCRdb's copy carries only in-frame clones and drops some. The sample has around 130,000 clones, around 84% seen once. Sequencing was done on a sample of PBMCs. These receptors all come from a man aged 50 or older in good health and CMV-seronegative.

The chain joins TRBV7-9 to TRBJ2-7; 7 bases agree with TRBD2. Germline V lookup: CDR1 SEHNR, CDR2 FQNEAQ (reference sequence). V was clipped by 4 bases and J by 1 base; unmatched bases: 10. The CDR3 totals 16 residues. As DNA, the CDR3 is TGTGCCAGCAGCTGGTCGGGGAGGGGAGCGTCCTACGAGCAGTACTTC. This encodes CASSWSGRGASYEQYF.

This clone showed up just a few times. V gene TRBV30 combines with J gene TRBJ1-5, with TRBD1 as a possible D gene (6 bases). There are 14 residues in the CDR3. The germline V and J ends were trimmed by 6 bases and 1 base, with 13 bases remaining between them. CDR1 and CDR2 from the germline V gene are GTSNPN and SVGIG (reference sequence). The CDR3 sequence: CACDTGQSNQPQHF. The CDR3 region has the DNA TGTGCCTGTGACACAGGGCAGAGCAATCAGCCCCAGCATTTT. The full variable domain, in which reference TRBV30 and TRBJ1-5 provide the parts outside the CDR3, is SQTIHQWPATLVQPVGSPLSLECTVEGTSNPNLYWYRQAAGRGLQLLFYSVGIGQISSEVPQNLSASRPQDRQFILSSKKLLLSDSGFYLCACDTGQSNQPQHFGDGTRLSIL.

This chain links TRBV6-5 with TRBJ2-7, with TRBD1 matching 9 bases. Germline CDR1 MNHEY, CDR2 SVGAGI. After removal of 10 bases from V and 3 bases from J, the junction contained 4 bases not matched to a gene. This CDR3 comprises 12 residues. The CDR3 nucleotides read TGTGCCACCCGGACAGGGGTCTACGAGCAGTACTTC. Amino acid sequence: CATRTGVYEQYF.

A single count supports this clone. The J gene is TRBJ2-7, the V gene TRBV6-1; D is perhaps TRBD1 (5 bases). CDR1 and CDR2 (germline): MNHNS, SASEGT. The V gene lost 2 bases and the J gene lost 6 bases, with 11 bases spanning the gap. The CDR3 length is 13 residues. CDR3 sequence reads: CASSEWVGREQYF. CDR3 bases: TGTGCCAGCAGTGAATGGGTGGGGCGCGAGCAGTACTTC.

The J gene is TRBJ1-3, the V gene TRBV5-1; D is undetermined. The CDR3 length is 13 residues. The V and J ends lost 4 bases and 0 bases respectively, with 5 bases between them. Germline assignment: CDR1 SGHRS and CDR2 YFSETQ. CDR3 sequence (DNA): TGCGCCAGCAGCGTAGACTCTGGAAACACCATATATTTT. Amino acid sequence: CASSVDSGNTIYF.

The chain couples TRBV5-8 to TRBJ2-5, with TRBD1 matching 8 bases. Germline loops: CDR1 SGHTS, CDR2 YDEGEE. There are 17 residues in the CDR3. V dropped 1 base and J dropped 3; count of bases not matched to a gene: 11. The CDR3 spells CASSLWRSGQVEETQYF. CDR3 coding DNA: TGTGCCAGCAGCTTGTGGAGATCGGGACAGGTTGAAGAGACCCAGTACTTC.

The DNA for the CDR3 is TGTGCCTGGGAGGGAGGATCTGGGGGGACCAACGAGCAGTACTTC. It translates to CAWEGGSGGTNEQYF. The rearrangement joins TRBV30 to TRBJ2-7; a weak D match, TRBD2 (6 bases). The CDR3 sequence is 15 residues long. V lost 5 bases, J lost 5 bases, and 22 bases lay in between. Germline CDR1 GTSNPN, CDR2 SVGIG (reference sequence). The full variable domain, its missing parts supplied by reference TRBV30 and TRBJ2-7, is SQTIHQWPATLVQPVGSPLSLECTVEGTSNPNLYWYRQAAGRGLQLLFYSVGIGQISSEVPQNLSASRPQDRQFILSSKKLLLSDSGFYLCAWEGGSGGTNEQYFGPGTRLTVT.

CDR3 DNA: TGTGCCAGCAGTTCGGACAGGGGGACCAACTATGGCTACACCTTC. Translating it yields CASSSDRGTNYGYTF. The chain combines TRBV6-5 with TRBJ1-2; 10 positions match TRBD1. Germline V CDR1 and CDR2: MNHEY, SVGAGI. The CDR3 loop spans 15 amino acids. The J segment lost 2 bases and the V segment lost 4 bases, leaving 4 bases of the junction unmatched.

The CDR3 sequence is CASSRIGDRDSYEQYF. Written as DNA, the CDR3 is TGTGCCAGCAGCCGGATCGGGGACAGGGATTCCTACGAGCAGTACTTC. The V gene is TRBV11-2, the J gene TRBJ2-7, with 9 nucleotides matching TRBD1. The CDR3 runs 16 residues. V was clipped by 5 bases and J by 1 base; unmatched bases: 9. Per the germline V gene, CDR1 is SGHAT and CDR2 is FQNNGV.

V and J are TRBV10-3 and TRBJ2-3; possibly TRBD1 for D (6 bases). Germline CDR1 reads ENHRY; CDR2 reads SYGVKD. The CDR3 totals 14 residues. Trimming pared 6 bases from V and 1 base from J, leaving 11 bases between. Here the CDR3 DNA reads TGTGCCATCAGATATAAGGGGGGCACAGATACGCAGTATTTT. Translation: CAIRYKGGTDTQYF.

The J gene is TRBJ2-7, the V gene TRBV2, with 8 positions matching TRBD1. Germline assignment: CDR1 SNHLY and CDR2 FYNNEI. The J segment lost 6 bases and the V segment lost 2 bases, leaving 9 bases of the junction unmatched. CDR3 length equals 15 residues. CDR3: CASSESRGLGGEQYF. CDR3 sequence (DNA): TGTGCCAGCAGTGAAAGCAGGGGGCTGGGGGGCGAGCAGTACTTC.

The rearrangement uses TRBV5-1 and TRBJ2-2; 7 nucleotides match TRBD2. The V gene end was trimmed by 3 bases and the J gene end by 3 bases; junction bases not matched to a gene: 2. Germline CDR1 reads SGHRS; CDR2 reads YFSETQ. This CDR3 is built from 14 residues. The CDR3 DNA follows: TGCGCCAGCAGCTCTGGACTAGACACCGGGGAGCTGTTTTTT. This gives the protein CASSSGLDTGELFF.

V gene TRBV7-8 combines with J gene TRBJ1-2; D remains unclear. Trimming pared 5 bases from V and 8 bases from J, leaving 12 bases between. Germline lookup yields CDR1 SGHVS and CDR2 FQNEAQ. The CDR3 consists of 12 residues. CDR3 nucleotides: TGTGCCAGCAGCCTACTAGACCGGGGCTACACCTTC. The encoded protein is CASSLLDRGYTF.